These 13 T cell receptor beta chains originate from one sample sequenced in a study of blood T cell repertoires in COVID-19. Repertoires were generated with immunoSEQ multiplex PCR, while TCRdb's copy carries only in-frame clones and drops some. The sample lists over 130,000 clones, about 80% occurring once. Sequenced material: peripheral blood. Receptors originate from a human donor in a cohort sampled during active COVID-19.

The V and J genes are TRBV2 and TRBJ2-7; weak D call: TRBD1 (5 bases). The germline V gene encodes CDR1 SNHLY and CDR2 FYNNEI. CDR3 size: 13 residues. Trimming took off 6 bases at V and 2 bases at J, with 11 bases between the two ends. CDR3 region: CASRADKTYEQYF. As DNA, the CDR3 is TGTGCCAGCAGGGCGGACAAGACCTACGAGCAGTACTTC.

The chain combines TRBV4-1 with TRBJ1-1; possible D gene TRBD1, 5 bases. Between the trimmed V and J ends, which lost 3 bases and 7 bases, there was a span of 18 bases. CDR1 and CDR2 from the germline V gene are MGHRA and YSYEKL. The CDR3 is 15 amino acids. DNA for the CDR3: TGCGCCAGCAGCCATAGAAGCGGGGGGGGAATTGAAGCTTTCTTT. It is translated as CASSHRSGGGIEAFF.

The genes are TRBV2 and TRBJ1-1, with 8 bases aligning to TRBD1. The CDR3 is 15 amino acids. Germline V CDR1 and CDR2: SNHLY, FYNNEI. With V trimmed by 11 bases and J by 2 bases, 13 bases remained unmatched. In DNA, the CDR3 is TGTGCCCGCACAAGAGGGGGACAGGTTAACACTGAAGCTTTCTTT. This sequence encodes CARTRGGQVNTEAFF. The variable domain in full, with the rest retrieved from reference TRBV2 and TRBJ1-1, is EPEVTQTPSHQVTQMGQEVILRCVPISNHLYFYWYRQILGQKVEFLVSFYNNEISEKSEIFDDQFSVERPDGSNFTLKIRSTKLEDSAMYFCARTRGGQVNTEAFFGQGTRLTVV.

This chain connects TRBV6-5 to TRBJ2-7, with a possible D match to TRBD1 (6 bases). Germline V gives CDR1 MNHEY, CDR2 SVGAGI. This CDR3 spans 14 amino acids. The V end was cut by 2 bases, the J end by 4 bases, with 12 bases between. Here the CDR3 DNA reads TGTGCCAGCAGTTACCGGGACATCAATTACGAGCAGTACTTC. Its protein is CASSYRDINYEQYF.

The CDR3: CASSDINSNQPQHF. DNA for the CDR3: TGTGCCAGCTCGGACATCAATAGCAATCAGCCCCAGCATTTT. The V call is TRBV18, the J call TRBJ1-5, with D possibly being TRBD1 (5 bases). The V gene's germline CDR1 is KGHSH and CDR2 LQKENI. The length of the CDR3 is 14 residues. V lost 6 bases and J 0 bases, leaving 9 bases between the germline ends.

This clone was seen only a few times. The chain has TRBV11-1 and TRBJ2-3; 9 positions match TRBD1. Germline assignment: CDR1 SGHAT and CDR2 FQDESV (reference sequence). Losses at the gene ends were 5 bases for V and 5 bases for J; bases not matched to a gene: 8. The CDR3 runs to 15 residues. CDR3 bases: TGTGCCAGCAGCAAGCGGACAGGGGATGGAGATACGCAGTATTTT. It translates to CASSKRTGDGDTQYF.

J is TRBJ2-5 and V is TRBV18; D unresolved. The germline V and J ends were trimmed by 3 bases and 4 bases, with 18 bases remaining between them. Germline lookup yields CDR1 KGHSH and CDR2 LQKENI. The CDR3 has 16 amino acids. In nucleotides, the CDR3 is TGTGCCAGCTCACCGGATAGTCTAGGATTGGGAGAGACCCAGTACTTC. Protein product: CASSPDSLGLGETQYF. Combining the CDR3 with reference TRBV18 and TRBJ2-5 gives the whole variable domain NAGVMQNPRHLVRRRGQEARLRCSPMKGHSHVYWYRQLPEEGLKFMVYLQKENIIDESGMPKERFSAEFPKEGPSILRIQQVVRGDSAAYFCASSPDSLGLGETQYFGPGTRLLVL.

This chain uses TRBV28 with TRBJ1-1; 7 positions match TRBD1. Germline V CDR1 and CDR2: MDHEN, SYDVKM. V lost 5 bases and J lost 7; bases outside the gene matches: 7. CDR3 length: 13 residues. CDR3 nucleotide sequence: TGTGCCAGCAGTAGTACTCAGGGGGGTGAAGCTTTCTTT. Translation: CASSSTQGGEAFF.

This chain links TRBV11-3 with TRBJ2-3; 9 bases agree with TRBD2. The CDR3 loop spans 19 amino acids. The junction had 18 bases not matched to a gene; V was cut back by 5 bases and J by 3 bases. CDR1 SGHNT and CDR2 YENEEA come from the germline V gene. The CDR3 protein is CASSPGPGRGGLRTDTQYF. The DNA of the CDR3 is TGTGCCAGCAGCCCTGGACCAGGGCGGGGGGGCCTTAGGACAGATACGCAGTATTTT.

This clone has just one count. The chain is built from TRBV9 and TRBJ1-6; a possible D gene is TRBD1 (5 bases). The CDR3 contains 18 residues. The germline V and J ends were trimmed by 0 bases and 0 bases, with 13 bases remaining between them. Germline loops: CDR1 SGDLS, CDR2 YYNGEE. CDR3 in DNA: TGTGCCAGCAGCGTAGGTAACAGGACTAGCTCCTATAATTCACCCCTCCACTTT. Amino acid sequence: CASSVGNRTSSYNSPLHF.

The table lists this clone with a count of one. This sequence joins TRBV19 and TRBJ2-5; 14 bases align to TRBD2. Germline V gene lookup returns CDR1 LNHDA and CDR2 SQIVND (reference sequence). The CDR3 consists of 16 residues. V was pared by 3 bases and J by 2 bases, with 2 bases of the junction left unmatched. Here the CDR3 DNA reads TGTGCCAGTAGTATGGGGACTAGCGGGGGACAAGAGACCCAGTACTTC. Residues: CASSMGTSGGQETQYF.

This clone was seen ten or more times. The gene calls are TRBV5-1 and TRBJ2-2; D is ambiguous. Germline CDR1 is SGHRS and CDR2 is YFSETQ. V lost 4 bases and J 5 bases, leaving 9 bases between the germline ends. This CDR3 has 13 amino acids. The DNA of the CDR3 is TGCGCCAGCAGCCGCGGATGGACCGGGGAGCTGTTTTTT. Its translation: CASSRGWTGELFF.

The chain uses TRBV5-1 and TRBJ2-3; a possible D gene is TRBD1 (6 bases). Trimming pared 4 bases from V and 0 bases from J, leaving 12 bases between. Germline V gene data show CDR1 as SGHRS and CDR2 as YFSETQ. The CDR3 covers 15 residues. CDR3 residues: CASSGRGQSTDTQYF. DNA of the CDR3: TGCGCCAGCAGCGGCAGGGGTCAAAGCACAGATACGCAGTATTTT.